This note documents a single T cell receptor (beta chain) sequence. Trimming took 4 bases from V and 6 from J; bases not matched to a gene: 5. Germline assignment: CDR1 MGHRA and CDR2 YSYEKL. This CDR3 is 15 amino acids long. These data belong to a study of blood T cell repertoires in COVID-19. About the study: Sample material is recorded as cDNA or gDNA derived from T cells, B-cell-depleted T cells, or PBMCs.

Some clones are missing from TCRdb's copy, which holds only in-frame ones; the method was immunoSEQ multiplex PCR. The sample holds around 260,000 clones, roughly 84% seen once. This clonotype was sampled from a man aged 60 to 75 with acute or convalescent COVID-19. The rearrangement joins TRBV4-1 to TRBJ2-3; TRBD1 agrees at 12 bases. Input material: peripheral blood. The CDR3 is CASSPGQGARDTQYF. In DNA form, the CDR3 reads TGCGCCAGCAGCCCGGGACAGGGGGCGAGGGATACGCAGTATTTT.